A single sample is the source of the 10 T cell receptor beta chains below, sequenced in a study of cytomegalovirus exposure and HLA in healthy donors. PCR primers comprised 60 Vbeta and 13 Jbeta primers. Produced via immunoSEQ multiplex PCR; TCRdb's table is partial and in-frame only. In the table there are about 180,000 clones, roughly 80% of which are singletons. The sequencing sample was made of PBMCs. The receptor source for this set is a female donor in good health and CMV-seronegative.

The chain carries TRBV7-3 and TRBJ1-1; the D is unclear. The germline V gene encodes CDR1 SGHTA and CDR2 FQGTGA. This CDR3 region has 13 residues. V shed 5 bases and J shed 2 bases, with 9 bases lying between them. CDR3 amino acids: CASSPSSNTEAFF. The CDR3 nucleotides are TGTGCCAGCAGCCCATCAAGCAACACTGAAGCTTTCTTT.

This clone was seen just once. In nucleotides, the CDR3 is TGTGCCAGCAGTACATACACTCGACTAGCGGGAGTCGATGAGCAGTTCTTC. It encodes CASSTYTRLAGVDEQFF. The V gene is TRBV28, the J gene TRBJ2-1; 12 nucleotides agree with TRBD2. The CDR3 consists of 17 residues. V shed 5 bases and J 8 bases; nucleotides not matched to a gene: 13. Germline V lookup: CDR1 MDHEN, CDR2 SYDVKM. Variable domain in full (rest from reference TRBV28 and TRBJ2-1): DVKVTQSSRYLVKRTGEKVFLECVQDMDHENMFWYRQDPGLGLRLIYFSYDVKMKEKGDIPEGYSVSREKKERFSLILESASTNQTSMYLCASSTYTRLAGVDEQFFGPGTRLTVL.

The chain uses TRBV28 and TRBJ2-7; the D gene is possibly TRBD1 (5 bases). V lost 5 bases, J lost 2 bases, and 16 bases lay in between. The germline V gene has CDR1 MDHEN and CDR2 SYDVKM. The CDR3 covers 15 residues. The CDR3 coding sequence is TGTGCCAGCAGTCCCGGACATAGTAGGCCCTACGAGCAGTACTTC. This encodes CASSPGHSRPYEQYF.

V gene TRBV6-5 combines with J gene TRBJ1-4; no reliable D call. Trimming stripped 5 bases from V and 0 bases from J, with 10 bases between. Per the germline V gene, CDR1 is MNHEY and CDR2 is SVGAGI. This CDR3 spans 15 amino acids. The CDR3 region is CASSKNGATNEKLFF. The DNA of the CDR3 is TGTGCCAGCAGTAAGAACGGTGCAACTAATGAAAAACTGTTTTTT.

The chain couples TRBV16 to TRBJ1-2; tentative D call: TRBD1 (5 bases). The V gene lost 4 bases and the J gene lost 5 bases, with 17 bases spanning the gap. Germline CDR1 KGHSY, CDR2 FQNENV. CDR3 length: 15 amino acids. This CDR3 is CASSPTRQGYYGYTF. In DNA form, the CDR3 reads TGTGCCAGCAGCCCCACCCGGCAGGGCTATTATGGCTACACCTTC.

The rearrangement joins TRBV19 to TRBJ2-1; tentatively, D is TRBD2 (5 bases). CDR1 is LNHDA, CDR2 SQIVND, per germline (reference sequence). Trimming pared 2 bases from V and 8 bases from J, leaving 13 bases between. The CDR3 loop spans 14 amino acids. The CDR3 DNA reads TGTGCCAGTAGTATATCATACGGGATGGATGAGCAGTTCTTC. Translation: CASSISYGMDEQFF.

This clone was seen more than once but under ten times. V is TRBV12-5 and J is TRBJ2-5; D perhaps matches TRBD2 (5 bases). Germline V CDR1 and CDR2: LGHNT, FRNRAP. The V end was cut by 0 bases, the J end by 5 bases, with 19 bases between. The CDR3 loop spans 17 amino acids. DNA for the CDR3: TGTGCTAGTGGTTTGGTAAGGGAGACACAACTTGGTGAGACCCAGTACTTC. This sequence encodes CASGLVRETQLGETQYF.

This sequence joins TRBV6-1 and TRBJ2-2; 9 nucleotides line up with TRBD1. This CDR3 region has 14 residues. Trimming at V came to 6 bases and at J to 5 bases, leaving 4 bases not matched to a gene. Germline CDR1 and CDR2: MNHNS and SASEGT. The CDR3 is CASSWDRETGELFF. Here the CDR3 DNA reads TGTGCCAGCAGCTGGGACAGGGAAACCGGGGAGCTGTTTTTT.

The chain carries TRBV6-6 and TRBJ1-5; D is undetermined. The CDR3 loop spans 13 amino acids. Looked up from germline, CDR1 is MNHNY and CDR2 is SVGAGI (reference sequence). V lost 5 bases to trimming and J lost 7 bases, with 12 bases between them. CDR3 sequence (DNA): TGTGCCAGCAGTAACGTGGAGTACCAGCCCCAGCATTTT. Residues: CASSNVEYQPQHF.

This chain uses TRBV18 with TRBJ1-5; 7 positions agree with TRBD1. J gave up 7 bases and V 3 bases, and 9 bases lay outside the gene matches. This CDR3 contains 15 residues. From germline, CDR1 is KGHSH and CDR2 LQKENI. CDR3 sequence reads: CASSPGTGAGQPQHF. CDR3 sequence (DNA): TGTGCCAGCTCACCGGGTACAGGGGCGGGCCAGCCCCAGCATTTT.